This T cell receptor (beta chain) was profiled in a study of graft-versus-host responses after intestinal transplantation. About the research overall: Multivisceral, liver-intestinal, or isolated intestinal transplants were given to recipients.

The method was immunoSEQ multiplex PCR; TCRdb's version includes in-frame clones alone and lacks a portion of them. The table shows about 8,600 clones, with 31% occurring only once. With approximately 200,000 irradiated, violet-dye-labeled stimulator cells, approximately 200,000 CFSE-labeled responder cells were plated. The study, taken as a whole, reports: The study found high graft-versus-host to host-versus-graft clonal ratios in allografts of patients with graft-donor T cell macrochimerism. Some GvH clones were seen earlier in gut or blood, suggesting intestinal origin.

The germline V gene has CDR1 MDHEN and CDR2 SYDVKM. The CDR3 runs 13 residues. V lost 11 bases and J 3 bases, leaving 17 bases between the germline ends. The clonotype was recovered from a human patient who received an intestinal transplant. The input for sequencing was alloreactive CD4+ T cells from a mixed lymphocyte reaction culture, taken before intestinal transplant. Regarding subset: CFSE-low proliferating T cells sorted from roughly six-day pre-transplant mixed lymphocyte reaction (GvH or HvG direction). The chain is built from TRBV28 and TRBJ2-7; D might be TRBD2 (6 bases). In nucleotides, the CDR3 is TGTGCCGCTACGCCGGGACTTCGCTACGAGCAGTACTTC. Its translation: CAATPGLRYEQYF.